The 25 T cell receptor beta chains below come from one sample, sequenced in a study of T cells after yellow fever vaccination. TCRdb reprocessed the 5' RACE reads via MiXCR and lists one record per CDR3 protein. The sample includes a few hundred thousand distinct CDR3 sequences, 3.5% to 4.5% of them seen just once. Sample: PBMCs, taken 15 days after the yellow fever booster vaccination. The origin of the receptors is a man aged 18 to 29 who received the YFV17D yellow fever vaccine.

This clonotype was picked up many times. The chain employs TRBV20-1 and TRBJ2-5; D not certain. Germline V CDR1 and CDR2: DFQATT, SNEGSKA (reference sequence). The CDR3 has 11 residues. V gave up 1 base and J gave up 7 bases, with 7 bases separating them. In DNA form, the CDR3 reads TGCAGTGCTAGAGTGGATGGGACCCAGTACTTC. Its translation: CSARVDGTQYF.

This clonotype has at least ten counts. For the CDR3, the DNA is TGTGCCAGCAGTCGGACCGGAAACACCATATATTTT. Amino acids: CASSRTGNTIYF. The chain carries TRBV12-3 or TRBV12-4 and TRBJ1-3; D remains unclear. The V gene lost 5 bases and the J gene lost 4 bases, with 6 bases spanning the gap. This CDR3 has 12 amino acids.

This clonotype has at least ten counts. This sequence joins TRBV5-1 and TRBJ2-7; D remains ambiguous. This CDR3 region has 13 residues. The germline V gene encodes CDR1 SGHRS and CDR2 YFSETQ. V was clipped by 0 bases and J by 2 bases, with 6 bases between them. The CDR3 bases are TGCGCCAGCAGCTTGGCCCAGACCTACGAGCAGTACTTC. Protein: CASSLAQTYEQYF.

In its sample, this clonotype was seen a few times. This chain joins TRBV20-1 and TRBJ2-7, with D possibly TRBD1 on 5 matching bases. The V end was cut by 6 bases, the J end by 2 bases, with 11 bases between. Germline V gene data show CDR1 as DFQATT and CDR2 as SNEGSKA (reference sequence). This CDR3 comprises 12 residues. CDR3 sequence reads: CSATTDPYEQYV. DNA of the CDR3: TGCAGTGCGACGACAGACCCCTACGAGCAGTACGTC.

The rearrangement uses TRBV6-5 and TRBJ1-2; D might be TRBD1 (6 bases). V lost 0 bases, J lost 5 bases, and 13 bases lay in between. Looked up from germline, CDR1 is MNHEY and CDR2 is SVGAGI. This CDR3 has 15 amino acids. Here the CDR3 reads CASSYSTAGEYGYTF. CDR3 sequence (DNA): TGTGCCAGCAGTTACTCTACGGCAGGGGAATATGGCTACACCTTC.

This clonotype was counted at least ten times. The chain has TRBV12-3 or TRBV12-4 and TRBJ2-3, with D tentatively TRBD1 (5 bases). V lost 1 base and J 2 bases, leaving 10 bases between the germline ends. CDR3 size: 15 residues. The DNA for the CDR3 is TGTGCCAGCAGTTTAGAGGGGCACCTCACAGATACGCAGTATTTT. The encoded protein is CASSLEGHLTDTQYF.

This chain links TRBV12-3 or TRBV12-4 with TRBJ2-3; a possible D gene is TRBD1 (6 bases). Trimming stripped 5 bases from V and 2 bases from J, with 17 bases between. This CDR3 has 16 amino acids. CDR3 loop: CASSVPGTLSTDTQYF. In nucleotides, the CDR3 is TGTGCCAGCAGTGTACCCGGGACACTCTCCACAGATACGCAGTATTTT.

There are many counts of this clonotype. This sequence joins TRBV12-3 or TRBV12-4 and TRBJ1-1, with 7 bases lining up with TRBD1. J gave up 4 bases and V 5 bases, and 10 bases lay outside the gene matches. This CDR3 region has 15 residues. CDR3 DNA sequence: TGTGCCAGCAGTCTCCAGGGGGAGGGCGGCACTGAAGCTTTCTTT. Translation gives CASSLQGEGGTEAFF.

This clonotype was counted only a few times. The V gene is TRBV27, the J gene TRBJ2-7; D uncertain. Trimming removed 4 bases at V and 9 bases at J, with 10 bases between. In germline, CDR1 is MNHEY, CDR2 SMNVEV (reference sequence). The CDR3 is made up of 11 amino acids. The CDR3 loop is CASSSNGWQYF. DNA of the CDR3: TGTGCCAGCAGTTCTAATGGTTGGCAGTACTTC.

The table lists this clonotype with many counts. The CDR3 is CASSSPLNEQFF. The CDR3 DNA sequence: TGTGCCAGCAGCTCGCCCCTTAATGAGCAGTTCTTC. The chain has TRBV7-9 and TRBJ2-1; no firm D call. There are 12 residues in the CDR3. Trimming left V 4 bases short and J 7 bases short, with 8 bases between. Germline V gene data show CDR1 as SEHNR and CDR2 as FQNEAQ (reference sequence).

This clonotype was counted many times. DNA for the CDR3: TGTGCCATCAGTTCCACGGGGCAGACAGATACGCAGTATTTT. Its protein product is CAISSTGQTDTQYF. V is TRBV10-3 and J is TRBJ2-3; D tentatively fits TRBD1 or TRBD2 (5 bases each). This CDR3 is 14 amino acids long. V lost 5 bases and J lost 3, with 12 bases in between. Per the germline V gene, CDR1 is ENHRY and CDR2 is SYGVKD.

Only a few counts were recorded for this clonotype. The chain employs TRBV6-2 or TRBV6-3 and TRBJ1-1; 8 positions match TRBD1. Germline V gene lookup returns CDR1 MNHEY and CDR2 SVGEGT. The CDR3 has 16 amino acids. V lost 0 bases to trimming and J lost 2 bases; unmatched junction nucleotides: 5. The CDR3 protein is CASSYSHGQGNTEAFF. CDR3 DNA sequence: TGTGCCAGCAGTTACTCACATGGACAGGGCAACACTGAAGCTTTCTTT.

This clonotype has at least ten counts. V is TRBV20-1 and J is TRBJ2-2; D tentatively reads TRBD1 or TRBD2 (5 bases each). The CDR3 covers 14 residues. Per germline, CDR1 DFQATT and CDR2 SNEGSKA (reference sequence). V lost 8 bases and J 4 bases, leaving 17 bases between the germline ends. In DNA, the CDR3 is TGCAGTTCCCGGGACGCCAGTGGCACCGGGGAGCTGTTTTTT. It encodes CSSRDASGTGELFF.

The sample holds many counts of this clonotype. The rearrangement uses TRBV7-2 and TRBJ2-1; D not resolved. Germline lookup yields CDR1 SGHTA and CDR2 FQGNSA. This CDR3 spans 12 amino acids. Trimming cost V 5 bases and J 16 bases, with 18 bases left between them. DNA for the CDR3: TGTGCCAGCAGCAGTGCGACAACCCCCGTATTCTTC. Amino acids: CASSSATTPVFF.

This clonotype was seen many times. The CDR3 sequence: CASSAGLEGYTF. The DNA of the CDR3 is TGTGCCAGCAGTGCCGGGCTAGAGGGCTACACCTTC. The chain combines TRBV6-1 with TRBJ1-2, with D unresolved. V was cut by 4 bases and J by 8 bases, with 11 bases left in between. The length of the CDR3 is 12 residues. Germline lookup yields CDR1 MNHNS and CDR2 SASEGT.

This clonotype was seen a handful of times. This chain joins TRBV27 and TRBJ2-5; possibly TRBD1 for D (6 bases). The length of the CDR3 is 15 residues. Looked up from germline, CDR1 is MNHEY and CDR2 is SMNVEV (reference sequence). V shed 5 bases and J shed 4 bases, with 17 bases lying between them. The CDR3 DNA reads as TGTGCCAGCAGTCCCAGGGGTTTGGGGCGAGAGACCCAGTACTTC. Protein: CASSPRGLGRETQYF.

This clonotype was recorded at least ten times. CDR3 coding DNA: TGTGCCTGGAGTATCAGGTTGGGCGGCGAGCAGTACTTC. Amino acid sequence: CAWSIRLGGEQYF. V is TRBV30 and J is TRBJ2-7; D not certain. Trimming cost V 2 bases and J 6 bases, with 14 bases left between them. Looked up from germline, CDR1 is GTSNPN and CDR2 is SVGIG (reference sequence). The CDR3 extends over 13 amino acids.

This clonotype was found many times. This chain links TRBV28 with TRBJ1-6; D unclear. Germline assignment: CDR1 MDHEN and CDR2 SYDVKM. This CDR3 has 12 residues. The V gene lost 4 bases and the J gene lost 17 bases, with 15 bases spanning the gap. The CDR3 DNA reads TGTGCCAGCAGTTCTAGGTCCCGAGATTTCCACTTT. Its translation: CASSSRSRDFHF.

This chain links TRBV6-5 with TRBJ1-4; D is unresolved. Germline CDR1 is MNHEY and CDR2 is SVGAGI. The CDR3 sequence is 15 residues long. V shed 8 bases and J shed 8 bases, with 21 bases lying between them. The CDR3: CASRTYPRREEKLFF. The CDR3, as DNA: TGTGCCAGCCGAACCTACCCTCGGAGGGAGGAAAAACTGTTTTTT.

This clonotype has at least ten counts. The chain employs TRBV7-9 and TRBJ1-2, with D unclear. The CDR3 has 13 residues. CDR1 is SEHNR and CDR2 is FQNEAQ in the germline V gene (reference sequence). The V gene lost 8 bases and the J gene lost 3 bases, with 13 bases spanning the gap. The CDR3 loop reads CASAPRDDYGYTF. In DNA form, the CDR3 reads TGTGCCAGCGCCCCTCGAGATGACTATGGCTACACCTTC.

This clonotype has ten or more counts. The chain is built from TRBV12-3 or TRBV12-4 and TRBJ1-1; a weak D match, TRBD1 (6 bases). V was pared by 7 bases and J by 6 bases, with 18 bases between. The CDR3 consists of 14 residues. The CDR3 sequence: CASTYAGVTPEAFF. The DNA for the CDR3 is TGTGCCAGCACCTACGCAGGGGTCACCCCTGAAGCTTTCTTT.

This clonotype occurred many times. The chain recombines TRBV7-9 with TRBJ2-7; D may match TRBD1 or TRBD2 (5 bases each). Germline values: CDR1 SEHNR, CDR2 FQNEAQ (reference sequence). Trimming shortened V by 4 bases and J by 2 bases, and 6 bases separated the two germline ends. The CDR3 contains 12 residues. CDR3 sequence reads: CASSSGPYEQYF. In nucleotides, the CDR3 is TGTGCCAGCAGCTCGGGGCCCTACGAGCAGTACTTC.

This clonotype was seen more than once but under ten times. The chain links TRBV4-3 to TRBJ2-7, with 9 bases lining up with TRBD1. The junction had 13 bases not matched to a gene; V was cut back by 4 bases and J by 6 bases. CDR1 is LGHNA and CDR2 is YSLEER in the germline V gene. There are 16 residues in the CDR3. CDR3 DNA sequence: TGCGCCAGCAGCCGAATACACCGGGACAGGGCCTCCGAGCAGTACGTC. It encodes CASSRIHRDRASEQYV.

This clonotype has more than one count but fewer than ten. The rearrangement uses TRBV20-1 and TRBJ2-7, with 7 bases lining up with TRBD2. CDR3 length: 14 residues. Looked up from germline, CDR1 is DFQATT and CDR2 is SNEGSKA (reference sequence). J gave up 4 bases and V 0 bases, and 6 bases lay outside the gene matches. CDR3 protein: CSARDSLAVYEQYF. As DNA, the CDR3 is TGCAGTGCTAGAGATAGTCTAGCGGTATACGAGCAGTACTTC.

This clonotype was counted many times. The chain recombines TRBV29-1 with TRBJ2-5; no clear D gene. V lost 0 bases, J lost 2 bases, and 16 bases lay in between. The CDR3 covers 16 residues. Per germline, CDR1 SQVTM and CDR2 ANQGSEA. The CDR3 is CSVEDLGMSAQETQYF. CDR3 DNA sequence: TGCAGCGTTGAAGATCTAGGGATGAGTGCGCAAGAGACCCAGTACTTC.